Detailed here is one TCR beta chain. Its antigen is unknown. Germline assignment: CDR1 DFQATT and CDR2 SNEGSKA (reference sequence). CDR3 length: 12 amino acids. The V and J ends lost 3 bases and 5 bases respectively, with 10 bases between them. Using a J-beta primer mix together with a sample-barcoded 5' primer, a second PCR was run for roughly 6 to 12 cycles. TCRdb itself ran the 5' RACE reads through MiXCR, one entry per CDR3 protein. The repertoire has roughly 1,300,000 distinct CDR3 sequences, approximately 59% of them found once; the top ten carry over 5%. The data are from a study of blood T cells in healthy people across ages. As for the study in general: Per two T cells, template switching captured roughly one barcoded beta molecule.

Study outcomes and limitations: Investigators treated diversity estimates from one million T cells as underestimates.

V is TRBV20-1 and J is TRBJ1-1; perhaps TRBD1 as D (6 bases). Sequenced sample: blood. The sequence derives from a man younger than 30 in good health. CDR3 sequence reads: CSARKGGTEAFF. As DNA, the CDR3 is TGCAGTGCTAGGAAGGGGGGGACTGAAGCTTTCTTT.